This TCR beta chain was recorded in a study of T cells in Graves' hyperthyroidism and ophthalmopathy. Study-wide results and limits: Ophthalmopathy stood apart from stable hyperthyroidism in a 13 V-J model.

In the case of this clonotype: The antigen is undetermined.

It was considered stable Graves' hyperthyroidism when ophthalmopathy did not progress within 18 months. TCR beta CDR3 region amplification was performed from RNA transcripts. The HTBI primer set drove a first-round RT-PCR of the TCR CDR3. Via MiXCR, TCRdb re-called the multiplex PCR reads, giving one row per CDR3 protein. The repertoire includes approximately 640,000 distinct CDR3 sequences, roughly a sixth of them detected once, and 15% to 19% sits in the top ten. The TCR was taken from a man aged 45 to 65 with Graves' hyperthyroidism. Sequencing was carried out using blood.

CDR3 in DNA: TGCGCCAGCAAGGCCAGCGGCACAGATACGCAGTATTTT. The encoded protein is CASKASGTDTQYF. The chain links TRBV10-1 to TRBJ2-3; D not resolved. From germline, CDR1 is WNHNN and CDR2 SYGVQD (reference sequence). The CDR3 extends over 13 amino acids. Trimming cost V 7 bases and J 1 base, with 9 bases left between them.